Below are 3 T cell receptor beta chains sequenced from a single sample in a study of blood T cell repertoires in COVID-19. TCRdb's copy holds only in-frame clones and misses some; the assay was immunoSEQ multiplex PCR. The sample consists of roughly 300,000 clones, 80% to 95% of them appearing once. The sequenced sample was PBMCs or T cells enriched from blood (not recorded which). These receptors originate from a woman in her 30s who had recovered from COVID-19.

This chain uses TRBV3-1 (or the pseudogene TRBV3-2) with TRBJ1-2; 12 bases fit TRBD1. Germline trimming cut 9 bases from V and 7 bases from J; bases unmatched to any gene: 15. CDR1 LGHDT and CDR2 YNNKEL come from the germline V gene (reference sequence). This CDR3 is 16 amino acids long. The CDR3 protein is CARPPGQGAQRPGYTF. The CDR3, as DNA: TGTGCCAGACCTCCGGGACAGGGGGCGCAAAGGCCTGGCTACACCTTC.

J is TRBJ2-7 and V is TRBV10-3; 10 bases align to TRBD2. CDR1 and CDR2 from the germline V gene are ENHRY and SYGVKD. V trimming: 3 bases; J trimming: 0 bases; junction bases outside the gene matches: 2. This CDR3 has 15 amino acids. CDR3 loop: CAISDPSGSSYEQYF. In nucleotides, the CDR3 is TGTGCCATCAGTGATCCTAGCGGGAGCTCCTACGAGCAGTACTTC.

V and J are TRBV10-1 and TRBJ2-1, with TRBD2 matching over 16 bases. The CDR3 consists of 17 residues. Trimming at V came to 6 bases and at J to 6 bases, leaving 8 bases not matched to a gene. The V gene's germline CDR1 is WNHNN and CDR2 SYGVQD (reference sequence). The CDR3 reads CASRGTSGRAGLNEQFF. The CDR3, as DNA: TGCGCCAGCAGAGGGACTAGCGGGAGGGCCGGGCTCAATGAGCAGTTCTTC.